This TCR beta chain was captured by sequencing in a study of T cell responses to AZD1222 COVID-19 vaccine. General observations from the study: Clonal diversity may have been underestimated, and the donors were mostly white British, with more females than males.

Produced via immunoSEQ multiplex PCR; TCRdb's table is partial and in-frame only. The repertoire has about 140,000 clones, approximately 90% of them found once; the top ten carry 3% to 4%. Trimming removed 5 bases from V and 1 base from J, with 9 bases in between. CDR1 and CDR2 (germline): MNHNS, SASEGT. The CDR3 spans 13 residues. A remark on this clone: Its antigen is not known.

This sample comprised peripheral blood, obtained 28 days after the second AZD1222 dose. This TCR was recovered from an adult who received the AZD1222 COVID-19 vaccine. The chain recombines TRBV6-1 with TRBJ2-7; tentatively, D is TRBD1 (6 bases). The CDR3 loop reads CASSPGHSYEQYF. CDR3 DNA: TGTGCCAGCAGTCCGGGACATTCCTACGAGCAGTACTTC.